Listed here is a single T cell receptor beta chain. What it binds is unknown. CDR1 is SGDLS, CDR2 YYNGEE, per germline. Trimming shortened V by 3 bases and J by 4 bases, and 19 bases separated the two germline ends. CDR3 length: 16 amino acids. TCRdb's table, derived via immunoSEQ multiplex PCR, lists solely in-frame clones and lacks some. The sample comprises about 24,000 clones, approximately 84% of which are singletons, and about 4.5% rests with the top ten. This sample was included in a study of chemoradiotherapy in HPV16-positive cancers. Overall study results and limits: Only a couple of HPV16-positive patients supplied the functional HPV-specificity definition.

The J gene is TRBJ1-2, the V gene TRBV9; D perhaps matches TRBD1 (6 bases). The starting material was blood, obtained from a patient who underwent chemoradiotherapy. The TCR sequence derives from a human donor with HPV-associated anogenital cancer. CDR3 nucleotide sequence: TGTGCCAGCAGCGCTTCTTTATCTACAGGGACCTATGGCTACACCTTC. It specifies CASSASLSTGTYGYTF.